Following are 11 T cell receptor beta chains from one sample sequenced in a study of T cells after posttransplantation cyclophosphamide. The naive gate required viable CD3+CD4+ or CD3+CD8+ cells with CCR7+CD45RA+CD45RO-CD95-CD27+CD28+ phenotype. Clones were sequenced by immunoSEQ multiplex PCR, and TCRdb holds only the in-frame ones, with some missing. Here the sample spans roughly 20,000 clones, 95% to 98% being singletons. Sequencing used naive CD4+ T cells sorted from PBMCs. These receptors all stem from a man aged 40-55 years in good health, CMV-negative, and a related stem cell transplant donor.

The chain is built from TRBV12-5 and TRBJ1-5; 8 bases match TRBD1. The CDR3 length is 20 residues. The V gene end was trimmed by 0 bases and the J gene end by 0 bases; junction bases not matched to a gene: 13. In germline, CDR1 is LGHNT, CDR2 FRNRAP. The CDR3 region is CASGLVLRWTGKFSNQPQHF. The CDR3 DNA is TGTGCTAGTGGTTTGGTACTTCGGTGGACAGGGAAATTTAGCAATCAGCCCCAGCATTTT.

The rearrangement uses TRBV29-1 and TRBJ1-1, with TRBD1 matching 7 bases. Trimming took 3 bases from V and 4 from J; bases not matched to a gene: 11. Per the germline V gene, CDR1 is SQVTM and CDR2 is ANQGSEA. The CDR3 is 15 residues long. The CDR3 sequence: CSVEGTVGSSTEAFF. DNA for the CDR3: TGCAGCGTTGAGGGGACAGTGGGGTCGAGCACTGAAGCTTTCTTT.

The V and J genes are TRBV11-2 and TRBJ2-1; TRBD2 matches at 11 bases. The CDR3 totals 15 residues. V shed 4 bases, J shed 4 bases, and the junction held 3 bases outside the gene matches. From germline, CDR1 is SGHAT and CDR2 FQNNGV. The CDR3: CASSSTSGRYNEQFF. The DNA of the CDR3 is TGTGCCAGCAGCTCCACTAGCGGGAGATACAATGAGCAGTTCTTC.

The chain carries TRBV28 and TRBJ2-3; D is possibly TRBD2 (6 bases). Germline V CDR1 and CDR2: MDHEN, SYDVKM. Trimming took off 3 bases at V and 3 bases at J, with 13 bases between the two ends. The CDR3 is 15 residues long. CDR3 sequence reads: CASSLTSGRTDTQYF. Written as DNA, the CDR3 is TGTGCCAGCAGTTTGACTAGTGGGCGGACAGATACGCAGTATTTT.

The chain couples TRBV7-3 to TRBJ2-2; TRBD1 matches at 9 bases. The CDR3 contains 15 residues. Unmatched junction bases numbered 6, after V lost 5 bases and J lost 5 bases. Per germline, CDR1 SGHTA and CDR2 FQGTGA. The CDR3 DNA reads TGTGCCAGCAGCCAAACAGGGGGCAGTACCGGGGAGCTGTTTTTT. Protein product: CASSQTGGSTGELFF.

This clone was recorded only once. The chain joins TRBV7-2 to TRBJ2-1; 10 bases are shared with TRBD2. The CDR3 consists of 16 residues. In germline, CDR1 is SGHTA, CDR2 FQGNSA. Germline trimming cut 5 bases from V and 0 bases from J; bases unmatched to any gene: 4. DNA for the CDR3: TGTGCCAGCAGCCGAGCGGGAGGGAGCTCCTACAATGAGCAGTTCTTC. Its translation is CASSRAGGSSYNEQFF.

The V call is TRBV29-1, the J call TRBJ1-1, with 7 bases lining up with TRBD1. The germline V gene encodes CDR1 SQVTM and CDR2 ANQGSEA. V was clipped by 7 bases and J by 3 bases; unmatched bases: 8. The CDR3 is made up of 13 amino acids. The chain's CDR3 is CSAIRGEDTEAFF. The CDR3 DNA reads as TGCAGCGCCATCAGGGGGGAAGACACTGAAGCTTTCTTT.

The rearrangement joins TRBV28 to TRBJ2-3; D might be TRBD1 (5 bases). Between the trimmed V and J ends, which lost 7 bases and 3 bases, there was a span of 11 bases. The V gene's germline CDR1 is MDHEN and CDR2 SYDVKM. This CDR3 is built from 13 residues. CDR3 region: CASTEDTTDTQYF. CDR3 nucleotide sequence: TGTGCCAGCACCGAGGACACTACAGATACGCAGTATTTT.

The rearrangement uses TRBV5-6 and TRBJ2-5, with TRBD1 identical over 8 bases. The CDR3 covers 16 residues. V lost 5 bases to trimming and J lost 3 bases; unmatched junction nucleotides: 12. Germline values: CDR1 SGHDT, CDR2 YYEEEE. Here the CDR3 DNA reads TGTGCCAGCAGTCGCGGGACAGGACAGGCTAAAGAGACCCAGTACTTC. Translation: CASSRGTGQAKETQYF.

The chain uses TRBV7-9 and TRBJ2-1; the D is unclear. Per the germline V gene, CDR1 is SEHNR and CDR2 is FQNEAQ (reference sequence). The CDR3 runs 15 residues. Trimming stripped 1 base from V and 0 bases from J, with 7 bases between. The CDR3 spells CASSLEADSYNEQFF. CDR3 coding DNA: TGTGCCAGCAGCTTAGAGGCGGACTCCTACAATGAGCAGTTCTTC.

The CDR3 DNA reads TGTGCCAGCAGTGAACCCACTAGCGGGAGAACCGGGGAGCTGTTTTTT. Translation: CASSEPTSGRTGELFF. V usage is TRBV25-1 and J usage is TRBJ2-2; 11 bases align to TRBD2. J lost 5 bases, V lost 2 bases, and 4 bases had no gene match. This CDR3 has 16 residues. Per germline, CDR1 MGHDK and CDR2 SYGVNS.